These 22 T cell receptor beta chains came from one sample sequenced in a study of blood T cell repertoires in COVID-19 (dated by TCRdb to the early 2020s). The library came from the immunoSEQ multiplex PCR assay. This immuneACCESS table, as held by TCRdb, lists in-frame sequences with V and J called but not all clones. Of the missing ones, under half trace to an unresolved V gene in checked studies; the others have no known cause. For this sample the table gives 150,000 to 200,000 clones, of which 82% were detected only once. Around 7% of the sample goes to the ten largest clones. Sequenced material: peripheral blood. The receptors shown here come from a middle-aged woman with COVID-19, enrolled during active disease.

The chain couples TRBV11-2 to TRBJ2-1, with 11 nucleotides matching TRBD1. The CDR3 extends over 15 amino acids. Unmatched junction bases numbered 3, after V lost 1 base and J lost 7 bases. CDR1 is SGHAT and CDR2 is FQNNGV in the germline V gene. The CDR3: CASSLGTGGLNEQFF. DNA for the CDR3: TGTGCCAGCAGCTTAGGGACAGGGGGCTTGAATGAGCAGTTCTTC.

This CDR3 reads CASSSDRGRGGTQYF. CDR3 nucleotides: TGTGCCAGCAGCTCGGACAGGGGGCGCGGGGGGACCCAGTACTTC. J is TRBJ2-5 and V is TRBV28, with 11 bases fitting TRBD1. This CDR3 comprises 15 residues. CDR1 and CDR2 (germline): MDHEN, SYDVKM. V shed 6 bases and J 7 bases; nucleotides not matched to a gene: 10.

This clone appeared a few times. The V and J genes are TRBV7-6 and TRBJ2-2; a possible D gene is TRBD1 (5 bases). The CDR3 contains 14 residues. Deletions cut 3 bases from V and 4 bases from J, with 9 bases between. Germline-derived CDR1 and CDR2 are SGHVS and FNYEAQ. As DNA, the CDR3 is TGTGCCAGCAGCTTTAGGACAACCACCGGGGAGCTGTTTTTT. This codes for CASSFRTTTGELFF.

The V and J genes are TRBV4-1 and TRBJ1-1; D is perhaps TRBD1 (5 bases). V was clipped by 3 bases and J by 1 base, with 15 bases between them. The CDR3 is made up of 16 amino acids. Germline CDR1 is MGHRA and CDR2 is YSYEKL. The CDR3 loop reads CASSHPVRQKNTEAFF. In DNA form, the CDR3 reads TGCGCCAGCAGCCACCCGGTCAGACAGAAGAACACTGAAGCTTTCTTT.

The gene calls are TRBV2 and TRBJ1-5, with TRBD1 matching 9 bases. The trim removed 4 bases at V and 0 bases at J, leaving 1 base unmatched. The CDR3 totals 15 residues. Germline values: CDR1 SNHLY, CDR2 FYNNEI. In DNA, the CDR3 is TGTGCCAGCAGTGGGGGACAGGGTAGCAATCAGCCCCAGCATTTT. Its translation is CASSGGQGSNQPQHF.

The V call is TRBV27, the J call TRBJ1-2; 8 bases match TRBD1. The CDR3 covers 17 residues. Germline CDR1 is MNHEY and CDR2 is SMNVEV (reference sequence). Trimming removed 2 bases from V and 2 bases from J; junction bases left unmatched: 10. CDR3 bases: TGTGCCAGCAGTTTAATGGGAGGACAGGGTATAAACTATGGCTACACCTTC. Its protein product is CASSLMGGQGINYGYTF.

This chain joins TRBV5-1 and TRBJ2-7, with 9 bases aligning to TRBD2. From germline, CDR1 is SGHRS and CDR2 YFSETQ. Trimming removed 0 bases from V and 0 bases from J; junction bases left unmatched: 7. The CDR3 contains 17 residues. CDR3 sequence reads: CASSLGLAADPSYEQYF. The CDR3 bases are TGCGCCAGCAGCTTGGGACTAGCGGCCGACCCCTCCTACGAGCAGTACTTC.

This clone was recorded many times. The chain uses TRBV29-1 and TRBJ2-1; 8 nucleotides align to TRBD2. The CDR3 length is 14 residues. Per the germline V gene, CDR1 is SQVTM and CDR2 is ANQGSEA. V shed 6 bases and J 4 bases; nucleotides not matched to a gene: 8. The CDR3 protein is CSVEMGLVYNEQFF. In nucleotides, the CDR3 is TGCAGCGTCGAAATGGGACTAGTGTACAATGAGCAGTTCTTC.

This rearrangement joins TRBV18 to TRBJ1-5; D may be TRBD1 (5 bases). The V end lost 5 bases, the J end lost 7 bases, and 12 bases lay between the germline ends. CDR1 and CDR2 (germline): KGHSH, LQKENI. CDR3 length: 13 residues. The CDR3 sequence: CASSNGGRQPQHF. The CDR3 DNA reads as TGTGCCAGCTCAAACGGGGGGAGGCAGCCCCAGCATTTT.

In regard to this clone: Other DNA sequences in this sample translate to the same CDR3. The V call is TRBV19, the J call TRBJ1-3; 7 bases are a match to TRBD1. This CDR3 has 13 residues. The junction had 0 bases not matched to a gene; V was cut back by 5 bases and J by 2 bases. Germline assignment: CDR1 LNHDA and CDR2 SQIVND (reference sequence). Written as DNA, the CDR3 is TGTGCCAGTAGTGGACAGGCTGGAAACACCATATATTTT. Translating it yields CASSGQAGNTIYF.

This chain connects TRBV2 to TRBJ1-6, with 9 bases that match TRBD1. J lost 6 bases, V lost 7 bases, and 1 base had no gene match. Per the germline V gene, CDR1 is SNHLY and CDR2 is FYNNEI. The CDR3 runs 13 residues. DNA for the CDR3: TGTGCCAGCAAGGGACAGGGTAATTCACCCCTCCACTTT. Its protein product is CASKGQGNSPLHF.

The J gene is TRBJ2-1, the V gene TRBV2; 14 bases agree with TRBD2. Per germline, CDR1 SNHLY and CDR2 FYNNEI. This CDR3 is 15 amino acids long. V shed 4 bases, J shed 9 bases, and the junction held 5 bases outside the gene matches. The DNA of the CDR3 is TGTGCCAGCAGTGGACTAGCGGGAGGGCCAAGTGAGCAGTTCTTC. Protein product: CASSGLAGGPSEQFF.

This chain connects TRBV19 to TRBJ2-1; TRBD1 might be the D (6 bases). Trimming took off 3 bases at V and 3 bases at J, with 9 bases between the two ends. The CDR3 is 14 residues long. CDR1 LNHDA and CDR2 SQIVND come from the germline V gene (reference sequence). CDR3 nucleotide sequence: TGTGCCAGTAGTATGGGGGCGGACTACAATGAGCAGTTCTTC. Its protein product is CASSMGADYNEQFF.

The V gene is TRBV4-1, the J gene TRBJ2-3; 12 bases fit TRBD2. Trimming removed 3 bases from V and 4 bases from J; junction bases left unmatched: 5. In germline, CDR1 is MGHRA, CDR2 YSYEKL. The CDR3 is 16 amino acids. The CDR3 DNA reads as TGCGCCAGCAGCCAGGAGGGACTAGCGGGTGCAGATACGCAGTATTTT. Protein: CASSQEGLAGADTQYF.

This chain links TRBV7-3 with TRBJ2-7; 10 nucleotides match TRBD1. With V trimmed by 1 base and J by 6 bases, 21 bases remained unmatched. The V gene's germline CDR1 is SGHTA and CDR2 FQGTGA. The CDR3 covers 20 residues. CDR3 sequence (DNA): TGTGCCAGCAGCTTAAAGGAGGGAGACAGGGGGCAAATTGACCGTCTCGAGCAGTACGTC. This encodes CASSLKEGDRGQIDRLEQYV.

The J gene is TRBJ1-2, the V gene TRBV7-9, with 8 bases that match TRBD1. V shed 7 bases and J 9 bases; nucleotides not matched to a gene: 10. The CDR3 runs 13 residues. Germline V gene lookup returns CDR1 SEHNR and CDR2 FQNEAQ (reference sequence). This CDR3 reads CASIDKTGASYTF. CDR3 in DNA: TGTGCCAGCATCGATAAGACAGGGGCCAGCTACACCTTC.

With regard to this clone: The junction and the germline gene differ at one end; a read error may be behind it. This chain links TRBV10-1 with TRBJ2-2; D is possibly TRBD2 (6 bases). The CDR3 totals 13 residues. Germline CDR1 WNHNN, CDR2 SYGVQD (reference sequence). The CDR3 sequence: CASSEGRLGGLFF. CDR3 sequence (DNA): TGCGCCAGCAGTGAAGGACGCCTCGGGGGGCTGTTTTTT.

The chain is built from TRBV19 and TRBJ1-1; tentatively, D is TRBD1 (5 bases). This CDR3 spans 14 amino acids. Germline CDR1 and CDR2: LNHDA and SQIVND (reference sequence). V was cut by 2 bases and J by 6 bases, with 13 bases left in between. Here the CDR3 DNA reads TGTGCCAGTAGTATAAACGGGGGGTACGCTGAAGCTTTCTTT. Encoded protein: CASSINGGYAEAFF.

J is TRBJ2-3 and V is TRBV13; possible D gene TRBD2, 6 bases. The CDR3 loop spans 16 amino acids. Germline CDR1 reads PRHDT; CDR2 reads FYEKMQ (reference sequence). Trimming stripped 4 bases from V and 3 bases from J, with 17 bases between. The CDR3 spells CASSSRLEALTDTQYF. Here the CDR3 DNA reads TGTGCCAGCAGCTCACGACTAGAGGCCCTAACAGATACGCAGTATTTT.

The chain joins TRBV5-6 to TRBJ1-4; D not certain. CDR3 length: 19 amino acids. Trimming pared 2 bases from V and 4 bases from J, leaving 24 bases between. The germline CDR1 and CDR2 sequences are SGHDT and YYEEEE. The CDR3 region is CASSLKDLTSQPGNEKLFF. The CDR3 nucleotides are TGTGCCAGCAGCTTAAAGGATCTAACCTCCCAGCCGGGTAATGAAAAACTGTTTTTT.

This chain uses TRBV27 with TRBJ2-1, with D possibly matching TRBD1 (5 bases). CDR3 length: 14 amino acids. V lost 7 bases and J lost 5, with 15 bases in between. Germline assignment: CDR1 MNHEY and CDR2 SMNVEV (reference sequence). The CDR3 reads CASTSPGWHNEQFF. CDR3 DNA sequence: TGTGCCAGCACGAGTCCAGGGTGGCACAATGAGCAGTTCTTC.

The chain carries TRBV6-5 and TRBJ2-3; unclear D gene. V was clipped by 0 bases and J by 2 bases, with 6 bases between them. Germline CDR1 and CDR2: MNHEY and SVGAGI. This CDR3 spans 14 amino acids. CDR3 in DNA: TGTGCCAGCAGTTACTCCGACAACACAGATACGCAGTATTTT. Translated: CASSYSDNTDTQYF.